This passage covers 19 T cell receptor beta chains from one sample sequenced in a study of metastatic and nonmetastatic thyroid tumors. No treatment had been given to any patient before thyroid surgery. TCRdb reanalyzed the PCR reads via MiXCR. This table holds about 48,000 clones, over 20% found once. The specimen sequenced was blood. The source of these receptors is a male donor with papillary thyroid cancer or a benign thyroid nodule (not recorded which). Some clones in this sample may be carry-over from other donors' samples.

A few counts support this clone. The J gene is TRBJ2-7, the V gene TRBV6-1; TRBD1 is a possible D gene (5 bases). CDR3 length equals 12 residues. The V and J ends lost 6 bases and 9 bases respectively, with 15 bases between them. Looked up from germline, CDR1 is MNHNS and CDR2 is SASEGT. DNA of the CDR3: TGTGCCAGCAGGTTGCAGGGCTTCGGGCAGTACTTC. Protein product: CASRLQGFGQYF.

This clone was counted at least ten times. The CDR3 DNA reads as TGTGCCAGCAGCCCGACTAGCGGGAGGGCAGGGGAGCAGTACTTC. This codes for CASSPTSGRAGEQYF. The V gene is TRBV7-6, the J gene TRBJ2-7, with 14 nucleotides matching TRBD2. CDR3 size: 15 residues. With 5 bases clipped from V and 7 bases from J, the junction kept 7 bases outside the gene matches. Germline V lookup: CDR1 SGHVS, CDR2 FNYEAQ.

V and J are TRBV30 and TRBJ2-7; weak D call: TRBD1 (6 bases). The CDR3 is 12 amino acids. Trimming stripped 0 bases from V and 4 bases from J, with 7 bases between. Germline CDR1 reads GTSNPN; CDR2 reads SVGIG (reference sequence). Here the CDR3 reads CAWSVTGYEQYF. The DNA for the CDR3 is TGTGCCTGGAGTGTGACAGGTTACGAGCAGTACTTC.

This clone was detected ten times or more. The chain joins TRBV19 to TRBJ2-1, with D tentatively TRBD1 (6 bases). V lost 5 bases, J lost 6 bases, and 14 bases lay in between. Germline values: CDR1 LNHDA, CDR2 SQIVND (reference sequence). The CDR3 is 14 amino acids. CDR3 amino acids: CASSGRGLGNEQFF. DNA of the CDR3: TGTGCCAGTAGTGGCAGGGGATTAGGCAATGAGCAGTTCTTC.

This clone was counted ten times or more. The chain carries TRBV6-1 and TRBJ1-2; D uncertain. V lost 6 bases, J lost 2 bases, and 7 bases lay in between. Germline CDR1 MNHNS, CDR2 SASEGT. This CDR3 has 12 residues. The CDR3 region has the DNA TGTGCCAGCAGGGGAACCAACTATGGCTACACCTTC. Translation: CASRGTNYGYTF.

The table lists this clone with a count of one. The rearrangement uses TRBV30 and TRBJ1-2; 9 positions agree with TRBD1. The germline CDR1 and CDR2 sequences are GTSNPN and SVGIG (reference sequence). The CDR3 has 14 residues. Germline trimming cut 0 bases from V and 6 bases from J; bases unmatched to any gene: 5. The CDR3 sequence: CAWSVPGQGHGYTF. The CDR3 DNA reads TGTGCCTGGAGTGTACCGGGACAGGGACATGGCTACACCTTC. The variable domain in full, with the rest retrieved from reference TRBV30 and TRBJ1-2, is SQTIHQWPATLVQPVGSPLSLECTVEGTSNPNLYWYRQAAGRGLQLLFYSVGIGQISSEVPQNLSASRPQDRQFILSSKKLLLSDSGFYLCAWSVPGQGHGYTFGSGTRLTVV.

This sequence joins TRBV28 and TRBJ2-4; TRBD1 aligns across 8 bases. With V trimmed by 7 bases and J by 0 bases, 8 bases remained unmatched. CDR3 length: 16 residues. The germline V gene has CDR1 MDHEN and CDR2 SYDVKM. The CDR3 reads CASTSPGGLAKNIQYF. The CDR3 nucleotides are TGTGCCAGCACCTCCCCAGGGGGCTTAGCCAAAAACATTCAGTACTTC.

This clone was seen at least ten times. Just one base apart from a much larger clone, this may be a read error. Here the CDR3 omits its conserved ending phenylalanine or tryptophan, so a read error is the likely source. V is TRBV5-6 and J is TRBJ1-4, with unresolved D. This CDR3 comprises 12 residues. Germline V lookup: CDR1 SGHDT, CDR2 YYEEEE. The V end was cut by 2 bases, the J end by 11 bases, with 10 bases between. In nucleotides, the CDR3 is TGTGCCAGCAGCTTAGGAGGGATTAAACTGTTTCTT. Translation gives CASSLGGIKLFL.

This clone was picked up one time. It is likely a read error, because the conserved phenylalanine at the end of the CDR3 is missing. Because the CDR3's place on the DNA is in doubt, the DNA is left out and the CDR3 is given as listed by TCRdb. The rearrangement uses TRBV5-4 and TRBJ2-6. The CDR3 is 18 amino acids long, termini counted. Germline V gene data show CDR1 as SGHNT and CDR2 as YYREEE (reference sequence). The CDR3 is CASSLLAYTRSGANVLTL.

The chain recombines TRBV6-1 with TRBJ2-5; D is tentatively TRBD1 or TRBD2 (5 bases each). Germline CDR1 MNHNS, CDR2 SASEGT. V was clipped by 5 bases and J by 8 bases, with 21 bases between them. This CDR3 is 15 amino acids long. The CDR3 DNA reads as TGTGCCAGCAGTCATCGTGGACTCCGAGGGGATACCCAGTACTTC. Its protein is CASSHRGLRGDTQYF.

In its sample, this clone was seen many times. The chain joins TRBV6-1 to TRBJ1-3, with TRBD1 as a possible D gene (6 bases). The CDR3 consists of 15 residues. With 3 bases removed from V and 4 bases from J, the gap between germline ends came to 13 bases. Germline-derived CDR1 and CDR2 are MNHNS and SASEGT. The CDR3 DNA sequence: TGTGCCAGCAGTGAGTCAGGGGCGCGAGGAAACACCATATATTTT. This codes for CASSESGARGNTIYF.

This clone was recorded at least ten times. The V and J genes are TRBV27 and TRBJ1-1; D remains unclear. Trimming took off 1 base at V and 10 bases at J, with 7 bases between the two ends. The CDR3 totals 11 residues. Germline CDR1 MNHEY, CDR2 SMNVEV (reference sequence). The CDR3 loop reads CASSLWGVAFF. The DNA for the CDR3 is TGTGCCAGCAGTTTATGGGGAGTAGCTTTCTTT.

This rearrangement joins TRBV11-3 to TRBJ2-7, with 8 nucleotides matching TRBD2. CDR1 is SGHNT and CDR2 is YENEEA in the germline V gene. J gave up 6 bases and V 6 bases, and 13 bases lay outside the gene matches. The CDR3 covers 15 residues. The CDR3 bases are TGTGCCAGCAGACCCCTTACGGGAGGGCCAGGCGAGCAGTACTTC. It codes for CASRPLTGGPGEQYF.

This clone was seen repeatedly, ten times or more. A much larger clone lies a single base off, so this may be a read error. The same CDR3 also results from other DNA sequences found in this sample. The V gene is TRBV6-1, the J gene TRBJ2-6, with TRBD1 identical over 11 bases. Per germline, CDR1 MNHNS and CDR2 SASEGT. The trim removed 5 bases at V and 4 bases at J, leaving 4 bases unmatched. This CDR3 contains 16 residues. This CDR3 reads CASSRGQGEGANVLTF. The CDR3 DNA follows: TGTGCCAGCAGTAGGGGACAGGGGGAGGGGGCCAACGTCCTGACTTTC.

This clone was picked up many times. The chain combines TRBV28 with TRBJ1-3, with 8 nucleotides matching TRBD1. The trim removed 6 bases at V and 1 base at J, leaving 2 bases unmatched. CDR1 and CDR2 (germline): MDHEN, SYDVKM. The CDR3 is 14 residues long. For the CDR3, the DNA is TGTGCCAGCAGCAGGACAGGGTCTGGAAACACCATATATTTT. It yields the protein CASSRTGSGNTIYF.

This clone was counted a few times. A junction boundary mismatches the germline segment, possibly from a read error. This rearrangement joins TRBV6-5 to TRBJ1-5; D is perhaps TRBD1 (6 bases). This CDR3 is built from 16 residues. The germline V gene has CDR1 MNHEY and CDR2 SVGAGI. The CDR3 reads CASIYSMGHRGGPQHF. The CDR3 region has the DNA TGTGCCAGCATTTACTCGATGGGACACCGGGGAGGTCCCCAGCATTTT.

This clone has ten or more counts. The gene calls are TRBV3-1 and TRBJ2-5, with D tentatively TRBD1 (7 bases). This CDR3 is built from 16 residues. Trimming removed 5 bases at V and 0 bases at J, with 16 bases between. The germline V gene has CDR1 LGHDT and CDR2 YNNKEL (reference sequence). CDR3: CASSGGGGYHQETQYF. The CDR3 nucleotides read TGTGCCAGCAGCGGCGGAGGGGGCTACCACCAAGAGACCCAGTACTTC.

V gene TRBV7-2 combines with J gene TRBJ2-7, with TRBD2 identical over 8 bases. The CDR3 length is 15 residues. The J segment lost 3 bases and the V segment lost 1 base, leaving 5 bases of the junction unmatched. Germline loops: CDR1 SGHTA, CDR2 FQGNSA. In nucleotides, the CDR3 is TGTGCCAGCAGCTTAGGAGGTCTAGCGGGCTACGAGCAGTACTTC. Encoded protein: CASSLGGLAGYEQYF.

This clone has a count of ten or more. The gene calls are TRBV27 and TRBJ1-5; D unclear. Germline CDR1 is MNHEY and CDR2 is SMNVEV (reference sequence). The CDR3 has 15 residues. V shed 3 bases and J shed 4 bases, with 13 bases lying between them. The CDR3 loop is CASSFSRIGNQPQHF. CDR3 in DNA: TGTGCCAGCAGTTTCTCCAGGATTGGGAATCAGCCCCAGCATTTT.